This T cell receptor beta chain was sequenced for a study of T cells in tuberculosis. This clone is classed as medium-sized (0.01 to 0.1%). TCRdb keeps only in-frame clones here, not all; method: immunoSEQ multiplex PCR. In the table there are more than 40,000 clones, 90% to 95% of which are singletons. Sequences were obtained from PBMCs. The receptor comes from a donor between 5 and 29 years old with latent tuberculosis or without tuberculosis infection. Some clones in this sample may be carry-over from other donors' samples.

The CDR3 protein is CASSMNTGVDEQYF. The CDR3 nucleotides are TGTGCCAGCAGCATGAACACAGGGGTGGACGAGCAGTACTTC. The J gene is TRBJ2-7, the V gene TRBV9, with 7 bases fitting TRBD1. J was trimmed by 5 bases and V by 4 bases; bases with no gene match: 9. Germline assignment: CDR1 SGDLS and CDR2 YYNGEE. The CDR3 is 14 residues long.